These 20 T cell receptor beta chains were all obtained from the same sample, sequenced in a study of T cells in Graves' hyperthyroidism and ophthalmopathy. Amplified regions were TCR beta CDR3 sequences from RNA transcripts. Using the HTBI primer set, a first-round RT-PCR was run on the TCR CDR3. TCRdb passed the multiplex PCR reads through MiXCR, listing each CDR3 protein once. This table has 500,000 to 750,000 distinct CDR3 sequences, around 46% appearing once. The material sequenced was peripheral blood or thyroid tissue (not recorded which). Receptor source: a woman aged 18-29 years with Graves' hyperthyroidism.

The chain combines TRBV27 with TRBJ1-4, with TRBD1 as a possible D gene (5 bases). Per germline, CDR1 MNHEY and CDR2 SMNVEV (reference sequence). V lost 0 bases and J 8 bases, leaving 7 bases between the germline ends. This CDR3 is 13 amino acids long. The CDR3 sequence is CASSLSRGEKLFF. DNA of the CDR3: TGTGCCAGCAGTTTATCTCGGGGGGAAAAACTGTTTTTT.

The chain links TRBV29-1 to TRBJ1-2; D uncertain. The CDR3 has 9 amino acids. From germline, CDR1 is SQVTM and CDR2 ANQGSEA. The CDR3 bases are TGCAGGCGACGGGGAGGCTACACCTTC. Translation gives CRRRGGYTF.

This clonotype was recorded at least ten times. The chain links TRBV7-2 to TRBJ2-7; 11 bases are a match to TRBD1. The CDR3 covers 17 residues. Germline values: CDR1 SGHTA, CDR2 FQGNSA. Trimming took 1 base from V and 2 from J; bases not matched to a gene: 7. CDR3: CASSLGGPGQGAYEQYF. The CDR3 DNA is TGTGCCAGCAGCTTAGGAGGTCCGGGACAGGGGGCCTACGAGCAGTACTTC.

This chain joins TRBV28 and TRBJ2-7; TRBD1 matches at 7 bases. There are 17 residues in the CDR3. The germline V gene has CDR1 MDHEN and CDR2 SYDVKM. The V and J ends lost 0 bases and 10 bases, in that order; junction bases with no gene match: 18. CDR3 sequence: CASSLWVGQATGTAQYF. CDR3 DNA: TGTGCCAGCAGTTTATGGGTTGGACAGGCAACCGGGACGGCTCAGTACTTC.

This clonotype was observed at least ten times. V gene TRBV5-8 combines with J gene TRBJ1-4; D may be TRBD1 (6 bases). Germline CDR1 is SGHTS and CDR2 is YDEGEE. Deletions cut 4 bases from V and 5 bases from J, with 15 bases between. This CDR3 comprises 15 residues. The CDR3 coding sequence is TGTGCCAGCAGCCGGAGGGACATAAACAATGAAAAACTGTTTTTT. Protein sequence: CASSRRDINNEKLFF.

This clonotype was counted ten times or more. This chain joins TRBV15 and TRBJ2-2; 10 nucleotides line up with TRBD2. The CDR3 length is 17 residues. V lost 5 bases to trimming and J lost 3 bases; unmatched junction nucleotides: 9. Germline V gives CDR1 LNHNV, CDR2 YYDKDF (reference sequence). The CDR3 here is CATSGSGTSVYTGELFF. In nucleotides, the CDR3 is TGTGCCACCAGCGGCTCCGGGACTAGCGTTTACACCGGGGAGCTGTTTTTT.

V usage is TRBV18 and J usage is TRBJ2-5; D remains ambiguous. CDR3 length: 15 amino acids. Germline V gives CDR1 KGHSH, CDR2 LQKENI. Deletions cut 0 bases from V and 0 bases from J, with 8 bases between. The CDR3 sequence: CASSPPEQYQETQYF. The DNA of the CDR3 is TGTGCCAGCTCACCACCGGAGCAGTACCAAGAGACCCAGTACTTC.

The V call is TRBV29-1, the J call TRBJ2-5; D may be TRBD2 (5 bases). In germline, CDR1 is SQVTM, CDR2 ANQGSEA. The ends were cut back, 1 base at V and 5 bases at J, with 8 bases in the middle. The CDR3 contains 12 residues. The DNA of the CDR3 is TGCAGCGTTGAAGTACCGGGGGAGACCCAGTACTTC. This translates into CSVEVPGETQYF. Full variable domain (missing parts from reference TRBV29-1 and TRBJ2-5): SAVISQKPSRDICQRGTSLTIQCQVDSQVTMMFWYRQQPGQSLTLIATANQGSEATYESGFVIDKFPISRPNLTFSTLTVSNMSPEDSSIYLCSVEVPGETQYFGPGTRLLVL.

The table lists this clonotype with many counts. The chain couples TRBV7-8 to TRBJ1-1; D may be TRBD1 (5 bases). In germline, CDR1 is SGHVS, CDR2 FQNEAQ. Trimming took off 5 bases at V and 5 bases at J, with 12 bases between the two ends. The CDR3 length is 13 residues. The CDR3 DNA sequence: TGTGCCAGCAGCGCCGAGACAGCAACTGAAGCTTTCTTT. Residues: CASSAETATEAFF. Drawing the rest from reference TRBV7-8 and TRBJ1-1, the complete variable domain is GAGVSQSPRYKVAKRGQDVALRCDPISGHVSLFWYQQALGQGPEFLTYFQNEAQLDKSGLPSDRFFAERPEGSVSTLKIQRTQQEDSAVYLCASSAETATEAFFGQGTRLTVV.

The genes are TRBV7-2 and TRBJ1-5; 7 positions agree with TRBD1. The length of the CDR3 is 15 residues. The V segment lost 8 bases and the J segment 2 bases; nucleotides outside the gene matches: 9. The germline V gene has CDR1 SGHTA and CDR2 FQGNSA. CDR3 sequence: CASGDTGVRNQPQHF. CDR3 nucleotide sequence: TGTGCCAGCGGCGATACAGGGGTACGCAATCAGCCCCAGCATTTT.

On this clonotype itself: No conserved phenylalanine or tryptophan ends this CDR3, so it is likely a read error. The chain couples TRBV29-1 to TRBJ1-2; D is possibly TRBD1 (5 bases). Germline lookup yields CDR1 SQVTM and CDR2 ANQGSEA. The CDR3 is 16 residues long. Trimming stripped 4 bases from V and 2 bases from J, with 20 bases between. CDR3 coding DNA: TGCAGCGTTGGAGAGAGGACGGGCAGGGCGAACTATGGCTACACCCTC. Its protein product is CSVGERTGRANYGYTL.

This clonotype was found many times. This chain joins TRBV2 and TRBJ2-5; maybe TRBD2 (5 bases). Germline V gene data show CDR1 as SNHLY and CDR2 as FYNNEI. The CDR3 has 11 residues. Between the trimmed V and J ends, which lost 1 base and 9 bases, there was a span of 6 bases. For the CDR3, the DNA is TGTGCCAGCAGTGAAGTGGAGGCCCAGTACTTC. Protein: CASSEVEAQYF.

This clonotype showed up many times. The rearrangement links TRBV29-1 to TRBJ2-7; TRBD2 is a possible D gene (7 bases). The V end lost 5 bases, the J end lost 6 bases, and 14 bases lay between the germline ends. The CDR3 contains 12 residues. Per the germline V gene, CDR1 is SQVTM and CDR2 is ANQGSEA. CDR3 DNA sequence: TGCAGCGTTTTAGGGGGGGTCGGCGAGCAGTACTTC. Translating it yields CSVLGGVGEQYF.

At least ten counts were recorded for this clonotype. J is TRBJ2-2 and V is TRBV15; the D is unclear. Germline lookup yields CDR1 LNHNV and CDR2 YYDKDF (reference sequence). The CDR3 length is 14 residues. Trimming left V 2 bases short and J 1 base short, with 5 bases between. In nucleotides, the CDR3 is TGTGCCACCAGCAGAAAGGGGAACACCGGGGAGCTGTTTTTT. It translates to CATSRKGNTGELFF.

Comments on this clonotype: Given a much more abundant clone one base away, this may be a read error. This chain joins TRBV7-6 and TRBJ2-7; 8 nucleotides align to TRBD1. Trimming at V came to 6 bases and at J to 2 bases, leaving 12 bases not matched to a gene. This CDR3 spans 16 amino acids. Germline V gene lookup returns CDR1 SGHVS and CDR2 FNYEAQ. The CDR3 DNA follows: TGTGCCAGCAGTCCCCCCCTCCAGGGGGCGACCTACGAGCAGTACTTC. Amino acids: CASSPPLQGATYEQYF.

In this sample, this clonotype turned up many times. This rearrangement joins TRBV10-3 to TRBJ2-7; a weak D match, TRBD1 (6 bases). Between the trimmed V and J ends, which lost 10 bases and 0 bases, there was a span of 16 bases. The CDR3 totals 14 residues. Per the germline V gene, CDR1 is ENHRY and CDR2 is SYGVKD. In nucleotides, the CDR3 is TGTGCCACTCAACAGGGTCCCAGCTCCTACGAGCAGTACTTC. Amino acids: CATQQGPSSYEQYF.

This clonotype was counted many times. The gene calls are TRBV5-1 and TRBJ1-1; D gene ambiguous. The germline V and J ends were trimmed by 0 bases and 1 base, with 13 bases remaining between them. CDR1 and CDR2 (germline): SGHRS, YFSETQ. The CDR3 is 16 amino acids. CDR3 sequence reads: CASSLAVSFSNTEAFF. DNA of the CDR3: TGCGCCAGCAGCTTGGCCGTGAGTTTTTCGAACACTGAAGCTTTCTTT.

This clonotype was observed many times. The chain recombines TRBV11-1 with TRBJ1-5; D is ambiguous. This CDR3 contains 14 residues. The ends were cut back, 5 bases at V and 5 bases at J, with 13 bases in the middle. Germline V CDR1 and CDR2: SGHAT, FQDESV (reference sequence). The CDR3 reads CASSPRGKDQPQHF. The CDR3 region has the DNA TGTGCCAGCAGCCCTAGAGGGAAGGATCAGCCCCAGCATTTT. Supplemented by reference TRBV11-1 and TRBJ1-5, the full variable domain reads EAEVAQSPRYKITEKSQAVAFWCDPISGHATLYWYRQILGQGPELLVQFQDESVVDDSQLPKDRFSAERLKGVDSTLKIQPAELGDSAMYLCASSPRGKDQPQHFGDGTRLSIL.

V is TRBV4-3 and J is TRBJ1-2, with D uncertain. Germline lookup yields CDR1 LGHNA and CDR2 YSLEER. The CDR3 contains 17 residues. V was shortened by 0 bases and J by 2 bases, with 16 bases between the two germline ends. The CDR3 region has the DNA TGCGCCAGCAGCCAAGATCTGGATGGAGGGCCCAACTATGGCTACACCTTC. It codes for CASSQDLDGGPNYGYTF.

This chain links TRBV29-1 with TRBJ1-1; tentatively, D is TRBD1 (5 bases). Germline V gives CDR1 SQVTM, CDR2 ANQGSEA. The length of the CDR3 is 12 residues. Trimming pared 6 bases from V and 3 bases from J, leaving 11 bases between. The CDR3 loop is CSVGIGDTEAFF. CDR3 nucleotide sequence: TGCAGCGTAGGTATAGGGGACACTGAAGCTTTCTTT.